Listed here is a single TCR beta chain. Assay: immunoSEQ multiplex PCR; the TCRdb copy retains only in-frame clones and omits some. The top ten clones hold approximately 1.2% of a sample with a few hundred thousand clones, approximately 90% of them seen once. This record comes from a study of blood T cell repertoires in COVID-19. Background on the study: The samples span acute and convalescent COVID-19 from the United States, Italy and Spain.

The V gene's germline CDR1 is SGHRS and CDR2 YFSETQ. This CDR3 contains 15 residues. The V end lost 0 bases, the J end lost 1 base, and 8 bases lay between the germline ends. Those who participated ranged in age from roughly 18 to 90 years and resided in roughly 26 US areas. Cohorts were based on clinical histories the participants reported. This sequence joins TRBV5-1 and TRBJ1-3; D might be TRBD1 (6 bases). Sample: PBMCs or T cells enriched from blood (not recorded which). The receptor's source is a human donor in a cohort exposed to, infected with or recovered from COVID-19 (not recorded which). The donor label of this sample is uncertain. The CDR3 sequence: CASSLEGESGNTIYF. CDR3 nucleotides: TGCGCCAGCAGCTTGGAGGGGGAATCTGGAAACACCATATATTTT.